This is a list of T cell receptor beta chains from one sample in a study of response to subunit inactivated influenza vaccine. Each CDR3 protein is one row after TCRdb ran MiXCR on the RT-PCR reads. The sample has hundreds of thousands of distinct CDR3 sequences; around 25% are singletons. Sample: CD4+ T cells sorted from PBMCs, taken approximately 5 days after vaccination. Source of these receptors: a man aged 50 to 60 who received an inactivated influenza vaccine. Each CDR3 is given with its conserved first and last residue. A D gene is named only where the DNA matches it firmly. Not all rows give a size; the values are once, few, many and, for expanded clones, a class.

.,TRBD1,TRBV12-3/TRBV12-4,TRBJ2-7,TGTGCCAGCAGTCGATCCGGGACAGGGTCCTACGAGCAGTACTTC,CASSRSGTGSYEQYF
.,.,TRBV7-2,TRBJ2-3,TGTGCCAGCAGCACCAGGGGCACAGATACGCAGTATTTT,CASSTRGTDTQYF
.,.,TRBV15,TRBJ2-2,TGTGCCACCAAGTTTAACCTAGGGACCGGGGAGCTGTTTTTT,CATKFNLGTGELFF
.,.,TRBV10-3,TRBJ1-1,TGTGCCATCAGTGCAGGGCTGAACACTGAAGCTTTCTTT,CAISAGLNTEAFF
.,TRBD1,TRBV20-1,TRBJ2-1,TGCAGTGCTAGAGTTGGGACAGCCCCCAATGAGCAGTTCTTC,CSARVGTAPNEQFF
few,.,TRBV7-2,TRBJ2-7,TGTGCCAGCAGCTTAGTGTCGGCAGGAGGCGAGCAGTACTTC,CASSLVSAGGEQYF
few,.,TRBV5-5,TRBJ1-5,TGTGCCAGCAGCTTGTATGCGGAGGTCAATCAGCCCCAGCATTTT,CASSLYAEVNQPQHF
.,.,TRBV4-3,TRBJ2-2,TGCGCCAGCAGCCAAGAGCGCGGAGGAACAAACACCGGGGAGCTGTTTTTT,CASSQERGGTNTGELFF
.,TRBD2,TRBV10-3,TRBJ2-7,TGTGCCATCAGTGAGTCGACTAGCGGATACGAGCAGTACTTC,CAISESTSGYEQYF
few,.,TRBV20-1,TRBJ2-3,TGCAGTGCTAGAGATTTGGTGGCTCGTGGGGGGGCTGGCACAGATACGCAGTATTTT,CSARDLVARGGAGTDTQYF
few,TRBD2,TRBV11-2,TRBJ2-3,TGTGCCAGCAGCATCCGAGTACCATTAGCGGGGAGGGCCAGAGATACGCAGTATTTT,CASSIRVPLAGRARDTQYF
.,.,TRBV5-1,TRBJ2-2,TGCGCCAGCAGCTTTGCTCAGAGCACCGGGGAGCTGTTTTTT,CASSFAQSTGELFF
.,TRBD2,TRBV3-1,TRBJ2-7,TGTGCCAGCAGCCAAGAGATTAGCGGGGGTCCCTACGAGCAGTACTTC,CASSQEISGGPYEQYF
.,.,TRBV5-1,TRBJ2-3,TGCGCCAGCGCGCCCGGAGCGGTCGTAGATACGCAGTATTTT,CASAPGAVVDTQYF
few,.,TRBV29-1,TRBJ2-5,TGCAGCGTTGGGGGTTGGGGTGAGACCCAGTACTTC,CSVGGWGETQYF
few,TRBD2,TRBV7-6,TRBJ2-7,TGTGCCAGCAGCGGGTTAGCGGGGCCATACGAGCAGTACTTC,CASSGLAGPYEQYF
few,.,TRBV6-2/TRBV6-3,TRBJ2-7,TGTGCCAGCAGTTACTCGAGGAACGGCGAGCAGTACTTC,CASSYSRNGEQYF
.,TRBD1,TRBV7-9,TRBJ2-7,TGTGCCAGCAGCTCGAGTGACAGGGCATACGAGCAGTACTTC,CASSSSDRAYEQYF
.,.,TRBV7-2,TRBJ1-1,TGTGCCAGCAGCAACCGCGGGAGGGCCACTGAAGCTTTCTTT,CASSNRGRATEAFF
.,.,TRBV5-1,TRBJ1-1,TGCGCCAGCAGCTTGGGGCAGGGCATAGAGGCTTTCTTT,CASSLGQGIEAFF
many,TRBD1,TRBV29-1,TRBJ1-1,TGCAGCGTTGTATTAAGGACAGGTTTGAACACTGAAGCTTTCTTT,CSVVLRTGLNTEAFF
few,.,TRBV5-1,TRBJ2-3,TGCGCCAGCAGCGTAGGGCGGCCGGGGACAGATACGCAGTATTTT,CASSVGRPGTDTQYF
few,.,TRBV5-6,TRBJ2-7,TGTGCCAGCAGCTTGGCTCTGGGCGAGCAGTACTTC,CASSLALGEQYF
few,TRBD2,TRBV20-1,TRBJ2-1,TGCAGTGCTAGAGATATATCGCAGGGGAGCGGGGGCTACAATGAGCAGTTCTTC,CSARDISQGSGGYNEQFF
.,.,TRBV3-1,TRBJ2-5,TGTGCCAGCAGCCAATCCCGAGTGCAGGAGACCCAGTACTTC,CASSQSRVQETQYF
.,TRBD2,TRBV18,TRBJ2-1,TGTGCCAGCTCACCACTGCCAGCGGGAAACAACTACAATGAGCAGTTCTTC,CASSPLPAGNNYNEQFF
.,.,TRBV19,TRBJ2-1,TGTGCCAGTAGCCAGGGTACGGCAGGATACAATGAGCAGTTCTTC,CASSQGTAGYNEQFF
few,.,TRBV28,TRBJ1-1,TGTGCCAGCAGTTTACAGGGGAGCGCCGCTGAAGCTTTCTTT,CASSLQGSAAEAFF
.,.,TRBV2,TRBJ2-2,TGTGCCAGCAGGACTCTTAACACCGGGGAGCTGTTTTTT,CASRTLNTGELFF
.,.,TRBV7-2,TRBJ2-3,TGTGCCAGCAGCTCCGGCCCGGTCACAGATACGCAGTATTTT,CASSSGPVTDTQYF
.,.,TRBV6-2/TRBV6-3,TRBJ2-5,TGTGCCAGCAGCCAGAGGAGGGATCAAGAGACCCAGTACTTC,CASSQRRDQETQYF
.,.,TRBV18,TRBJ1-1,TGTGCCAGCTCACGGACAGCACCAAACACTGAAGCTTTCTTT,CASSRTAPNTEAFF
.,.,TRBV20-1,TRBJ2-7,TGCAGTGCTAGAGATCGGGGATCCTCCCCTTACGAGCAGTACTTC,CSARDRGSSPYEQYF
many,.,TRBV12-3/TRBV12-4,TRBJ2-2,TGTGCCAGCAGTTTAGCGAACACCGGGGAGCTGTTTTTT,CASSLANTGELFF
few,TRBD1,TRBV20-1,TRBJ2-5,TGCAGTGCTAGAGTGTTGGACAGGGGGTACCAAGAGACCCAGTACTTC,CSARVLDRGYQETQYF
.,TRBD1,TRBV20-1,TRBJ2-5,TGCAGTGCTAGAACACAGATACCGGGACAGGGTATGGAGACCCAGTACTTC,CSARTQIPGQGMETQYF
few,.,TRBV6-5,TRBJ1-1,TGTGCCAGCAGTTACTCGACCCTAATGAACACTGAAGCTTTCTTT,CASSYSTLMNTEAFF
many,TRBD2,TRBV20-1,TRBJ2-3,TGCAGTGCTAGAGATGGTGGGACTAGCGGGGTTAGATTATCTACGCAGTATTTT,CSARDGGTSGVRLSTQYF
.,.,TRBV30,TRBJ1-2,TGTGCCTGGAAACAAGGGATGGGGGTCCAGGGCTTC,CAWKQGMGVQGF
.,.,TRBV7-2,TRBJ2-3,TGTGCCAGCAGCTTTTTCCCAGACGCGGGTACGGATACGCAGTATTTT,CASSFFPDAGTDTQYF
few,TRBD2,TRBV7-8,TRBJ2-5,TGTGCCAGCAGCTTAAGCCTAGCGGGGGGGACTCTTCACCGAGAGACCCAGTACTTC,CASSLSLAGGTLHRETQYF
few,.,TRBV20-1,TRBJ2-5,TGCAGTGCCGACGACACCCTAGGGGAGACCCAGTACTTC,CSADDTLGETQYF
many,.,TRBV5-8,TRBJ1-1,TGTGCCAGCAGCTTCCTGATGAACACTGAAGCTTTCTTT,CASSFLMNTEAFF
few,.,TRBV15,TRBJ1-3,TGTGCCACCAGCAGAGATTGGGCGGCTGGAAACACCATATATTTT,CATSRDWAAGNTIYF
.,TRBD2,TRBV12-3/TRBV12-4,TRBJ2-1,TGTGCCAGCAGGGGAATGGGACTAGCGGGGACGAGCTCCTACAATGAGCAGTTCTTC,CASRGMGLAGTSSYNEQFF
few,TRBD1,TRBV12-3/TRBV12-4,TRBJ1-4,TGTGCCAGCACCTGGACAGGGGGTTTTGAAAAACTGTTTTTT,CASTWTGGFEKLFF
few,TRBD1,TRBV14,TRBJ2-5,TGTGCCAGCAGCCTGAGGGACAGGAAAGAGACCCAGTACTTC,CASSLRDRKETQYF
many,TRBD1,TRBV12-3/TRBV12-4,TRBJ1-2,TGTGCCAGCAGTTTAACATACACTGGACAGGGGGCTTTCAAAAACACCTTC,CASSLTYTGQGAFKNTF
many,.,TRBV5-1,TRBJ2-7,TGCGCCAGCAGCTTGACCGGCGGTTACGAGCAGTACTTC,CASSLTGGYEQYF
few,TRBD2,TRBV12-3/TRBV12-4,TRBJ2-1,TGTGCCAGCAGTTTTCGGGGACTAGCGGTAAATGAGCAGTTCTTC,CASSFRGLAVNEQFF
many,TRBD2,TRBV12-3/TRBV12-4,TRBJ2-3,TGTGCCAGCAGTTTCGCGGGGGGTACAGATACGCAGTATTTT,CASSFAGGTDTQYF
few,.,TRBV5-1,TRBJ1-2,TGCGCCAGCGGTATTTGGGGGGCTAACTATGGCTACACCTTC,CASGIWGANYGYTF
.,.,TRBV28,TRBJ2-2,TGTGCCAGCGGGAGTCTAGCTTGGACCGGGGAGCTGTTTTTT,CASGSLAWTGELFF
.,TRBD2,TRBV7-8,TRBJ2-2,TGTGCCAGCAGCTTGCGACTAGCCGACACCGGGGAGCTGTTTTTT,CASSLRLADTGELFF
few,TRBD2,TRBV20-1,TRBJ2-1,TGCAGTGCTAGAGATTTGGTAGCGGGTGTGGGTGAGCAGTTCTTC,CSARDLVAGVGEQFF